The present entry profiles one T cell receptor beta chain with its context. The entry originates in a study of blood T cell repertoires in COVID-19. The repertoire was sequenced with immunoSEQ multiplex PCR; TCRdb's copy has only in-frame clones and lacks some. The sample contains 180,000 or so clones, 80% of which appear only once. The CDR3 has 17 amino acids. V was pared by 8 bases and J by 4 bases, with 16 bases of the junction left unmatched. Germline CDR1 is SNHLY and CDR2 is FYNNEI. The chain is built from TRBV2 and TRBJ1-5, with TRBD1 matching over 8 bases. The sequence was obtained from a man aged 55 to 70 who had been exposed to COVID-19. Sequencing was carried out using PBMCs or T cells enriched from blood (not recorded which). The CDR3 is CASADPLGQGPNQPQHF. CDR3 coding DNA: TGTGCCAGCGCGGACCCTCTAGGACAGGGACCTAATCAGCCCCAGCATTTT.